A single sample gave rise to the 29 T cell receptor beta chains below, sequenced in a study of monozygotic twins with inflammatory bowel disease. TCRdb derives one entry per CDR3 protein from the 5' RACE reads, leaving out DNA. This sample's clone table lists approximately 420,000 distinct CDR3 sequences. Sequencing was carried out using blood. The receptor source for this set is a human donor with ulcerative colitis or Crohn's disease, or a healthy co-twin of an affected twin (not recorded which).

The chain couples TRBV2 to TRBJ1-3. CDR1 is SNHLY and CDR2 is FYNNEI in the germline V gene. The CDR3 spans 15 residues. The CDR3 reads CATSLQLSSGNTIYF. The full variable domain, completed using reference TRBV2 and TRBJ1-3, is EPEVTQTPSHQVTQMGQEVILRCVPISNHLYFYWYRQILGQKVEFLVSFYNNEISEKSEIFDDQFSVERPDGSNFTLKIRSTKLEDSAMYFCATSLQLSSGNTIYFGEGSWLTVV.

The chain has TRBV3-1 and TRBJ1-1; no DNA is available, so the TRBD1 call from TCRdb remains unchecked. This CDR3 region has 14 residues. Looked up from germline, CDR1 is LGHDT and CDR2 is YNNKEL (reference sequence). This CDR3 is CASSHDTGAARAFF.

The CDR3 region is CSAGTGNNEQFF. The chain has TRBV29-1 and TRBJ2-1; TCRdb reports TRBD1, a call that lacks DNA to check it against. The CDR3 totals 12 residues. The germline V gene has CDR1 SQVTM and CDR2 ANQGSEA.

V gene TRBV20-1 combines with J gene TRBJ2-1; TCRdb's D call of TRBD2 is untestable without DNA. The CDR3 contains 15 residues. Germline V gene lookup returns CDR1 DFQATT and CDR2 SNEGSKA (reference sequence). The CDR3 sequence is CSARDRLAGVNEQFF.

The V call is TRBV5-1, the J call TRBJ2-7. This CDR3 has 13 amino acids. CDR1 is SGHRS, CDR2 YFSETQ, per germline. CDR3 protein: CASSWTVSREQYF. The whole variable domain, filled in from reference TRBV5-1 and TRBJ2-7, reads KAGVTQTPRYLIKTRGQQVTLSCSPISGHRSVSWYQQTPGQGLQFLFEYFSETQRNKGNFPGRFSGRQFSNSRSEMNVSTLELGDSALYLCASSWTVSREQYFGPGTRLTVT.

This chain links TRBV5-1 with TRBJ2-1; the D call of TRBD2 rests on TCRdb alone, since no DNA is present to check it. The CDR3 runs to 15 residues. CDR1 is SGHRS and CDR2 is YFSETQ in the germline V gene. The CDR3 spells CASSFLSSGINEQFF.

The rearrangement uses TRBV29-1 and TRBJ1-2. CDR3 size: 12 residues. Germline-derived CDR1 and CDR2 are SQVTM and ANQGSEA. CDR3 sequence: CSVDVGVLGYTF.

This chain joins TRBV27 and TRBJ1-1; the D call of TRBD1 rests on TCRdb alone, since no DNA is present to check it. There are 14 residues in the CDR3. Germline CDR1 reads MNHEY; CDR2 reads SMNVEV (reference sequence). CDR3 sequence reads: CASIQGSGHTEAFF.

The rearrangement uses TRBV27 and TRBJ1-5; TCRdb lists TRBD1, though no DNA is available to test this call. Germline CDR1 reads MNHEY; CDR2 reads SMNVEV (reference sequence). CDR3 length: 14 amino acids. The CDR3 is CASQGGQRNQPQHF.

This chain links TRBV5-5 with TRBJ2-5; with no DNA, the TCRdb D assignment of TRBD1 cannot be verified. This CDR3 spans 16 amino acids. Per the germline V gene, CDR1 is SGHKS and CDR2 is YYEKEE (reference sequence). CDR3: CASSLVRGASQETQYF.

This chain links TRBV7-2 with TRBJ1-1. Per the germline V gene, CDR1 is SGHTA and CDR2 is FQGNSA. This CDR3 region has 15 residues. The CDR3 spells CASSVSKQGGTEAFF.

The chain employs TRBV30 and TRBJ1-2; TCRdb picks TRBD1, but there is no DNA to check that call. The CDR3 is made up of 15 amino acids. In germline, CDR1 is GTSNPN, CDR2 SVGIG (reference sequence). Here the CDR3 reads CAWSLQTGGSSGYTF.

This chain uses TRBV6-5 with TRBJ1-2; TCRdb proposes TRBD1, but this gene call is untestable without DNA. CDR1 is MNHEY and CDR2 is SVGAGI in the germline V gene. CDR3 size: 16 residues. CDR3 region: CASSYSLSRVHDGYTF.

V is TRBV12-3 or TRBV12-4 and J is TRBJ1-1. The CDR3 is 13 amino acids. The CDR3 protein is CASSLKGKTEAFF.

This CDR3 is CASSYGDSLHF. The chain is built from TRBV6-5 and TRBJ1-6; with no DNA, the TCRdb D assignment of TRBD1 cannot be verified. CDR1 and CDR2 (germline): MNHEY, SVGAGI. The CDR3 sequence is 11 residues long.

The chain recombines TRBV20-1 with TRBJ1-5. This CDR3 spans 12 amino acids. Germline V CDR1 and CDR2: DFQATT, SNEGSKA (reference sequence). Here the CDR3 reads CSARRGEQPQHF.

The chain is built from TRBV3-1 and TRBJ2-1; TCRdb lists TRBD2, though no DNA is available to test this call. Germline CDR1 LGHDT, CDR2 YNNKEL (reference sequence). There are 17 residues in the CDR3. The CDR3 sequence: CASSQDRGLAGRYEQFF.

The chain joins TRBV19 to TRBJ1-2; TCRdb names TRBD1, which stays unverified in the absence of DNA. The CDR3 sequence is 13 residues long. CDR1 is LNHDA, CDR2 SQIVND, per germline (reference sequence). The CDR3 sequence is CASTREEGYGYTF.

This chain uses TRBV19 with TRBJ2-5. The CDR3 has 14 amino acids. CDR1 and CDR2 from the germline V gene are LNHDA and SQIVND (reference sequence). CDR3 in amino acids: CASSPSPYQETQYF.

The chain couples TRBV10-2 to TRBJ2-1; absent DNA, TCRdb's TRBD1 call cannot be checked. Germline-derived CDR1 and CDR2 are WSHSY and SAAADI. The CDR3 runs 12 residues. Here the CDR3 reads CAGGGGRNEQFF.

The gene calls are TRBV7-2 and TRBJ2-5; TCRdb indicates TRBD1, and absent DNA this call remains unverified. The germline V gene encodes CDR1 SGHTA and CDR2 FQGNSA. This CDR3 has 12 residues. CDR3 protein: CASSPQGATQYF.

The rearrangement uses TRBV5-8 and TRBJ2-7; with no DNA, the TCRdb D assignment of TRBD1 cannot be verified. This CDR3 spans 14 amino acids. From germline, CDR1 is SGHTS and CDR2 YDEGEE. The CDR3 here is CASSFRDGTYEQYF.

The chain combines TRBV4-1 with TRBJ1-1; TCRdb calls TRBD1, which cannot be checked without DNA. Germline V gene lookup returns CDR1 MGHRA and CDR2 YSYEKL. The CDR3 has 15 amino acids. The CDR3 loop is CASSLIQGAGTEAFF.

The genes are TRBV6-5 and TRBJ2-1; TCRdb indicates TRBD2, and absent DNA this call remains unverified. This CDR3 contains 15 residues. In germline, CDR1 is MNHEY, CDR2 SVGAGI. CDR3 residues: CASSYGQGPRRQQFF.

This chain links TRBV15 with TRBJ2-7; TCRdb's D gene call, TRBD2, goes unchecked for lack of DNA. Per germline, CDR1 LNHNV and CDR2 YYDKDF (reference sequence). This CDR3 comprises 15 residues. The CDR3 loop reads CATSRGPSGRGEQYF.

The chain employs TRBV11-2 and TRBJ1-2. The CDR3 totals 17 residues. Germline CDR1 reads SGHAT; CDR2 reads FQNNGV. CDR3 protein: CASSLRFIGQANYGYTF.

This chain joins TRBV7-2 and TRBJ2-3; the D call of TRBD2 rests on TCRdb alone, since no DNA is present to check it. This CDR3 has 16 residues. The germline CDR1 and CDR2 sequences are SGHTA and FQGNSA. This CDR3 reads CASSLAYRLAGDTQYF. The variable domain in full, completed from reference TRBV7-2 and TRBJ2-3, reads GAGVSQSPSNKVTEKGKDVELRCDPISGHTALYWYRQSLGQGLEFLIYFQGNSAPDKSGLPSDRFSAERTGGSVSTLTIQRTQQEDSAVYLCASSLAYRLAGDTQYFGPGTRLTVL.

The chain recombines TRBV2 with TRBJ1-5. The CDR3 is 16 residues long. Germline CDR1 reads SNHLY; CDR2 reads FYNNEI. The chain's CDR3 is CASSFSTGTSGQPQHF.

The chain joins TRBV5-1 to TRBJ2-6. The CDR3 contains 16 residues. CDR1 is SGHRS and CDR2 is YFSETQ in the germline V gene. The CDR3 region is CASSLVGGSGANVLTF.